This T cell receptor (beta chain) was found in a study of cytomegalovirus exposure and HLA in healthy donors. This CDR3 contains 16 residues. Germline V CDR1 and CDR2: SNHLY, FYNNEI. V was shortened by 3 bases and J by 1 base, with 13 bases between the two germline ends. PCR primers comprised 60 Vbeta and 13 Jbeta primers. Produced via immunoSEQ multiplex PCR; TCRdb's table is partial and in-frame only. The table shows fewer than 100,000 clones, with 78% occurring only once. The sequenced sample was PBMCs. V usage is TRBV2 and J usage is TRBJ1-3; D is undetermined. This TCR came from a male donor in good health and CMV-seropositive. CDR3 in DNA: TGTGCCAGCAGTGATCTAGGCCCCCGTTCTGGAAACACCATATATTTT. It encodes CASSDLGPRSGNTIYF.